What follows describes a single TCR beta chain. Profiling relied on immunoSEQ multiplex PCR, and the TCRdb table lists in-frame clones only, not all of them. The table shows some 100,000 clones, with about 89% occurring only once. The data were obtained in a study of PD-L1 blockade in urothelial cancer. The wider study: Blood was subjected to analysis at 3 weeks (second dose) and 6 weeks following treatment start.

Trimming cost V 7 bases and J 7 bases, with 16 bases left between them. The CDR3 length is 14 residues. Germline CDR1 reads MNHNY; CDR2 reads SVGAGI (reference sequence). The sample in question was PBMCs, obtained around atezolizumab (anti-PD-L1) treatment. This TCR was sampled from a woman at least 80 years old with urothelial cancer. J is TRBJ1-4 and V is TRBV6-6, with D maybe TRBD1 (5 bases). CDR3 DNA: TGTGCCAGCACCCAGACGGGGGGTGTTGAAAAACTGTTTTTT. Its protein is CASTQTGGVEKLFF.